This T cell receptor beta chain was captured in a study of blood T cell repertoires in COVID-19. Study summary: Specimens from acute and convalescent COVID-19 originated in the United States, Italy and Spain.

Sequencing used immunoSEQ multiplex PCR; TCRdb keeps in-frame clones, though not all of them. This table has approximately 200,000 clones, approximately 80% appearing once. The V end lost 5 bases, the J end lost 0 bases, and 7 bases lay between the germline ends. There are 13 residues in the CDR3. Source material: PBMCs or T cells enriched from blood (not recorded which). This TCR derives from a man aged 40-55 years who had recovered from COVID-19. The chain employs TRBV12-3 or TRBV12-4 and TRBJ1-2; D is unclear. The CDR3 region is CASSPRANYGYTF. CDR3 nucleotides: TGTGCCAGCAGTCCGAGGGCTAACTATGGCTACACCTTC.